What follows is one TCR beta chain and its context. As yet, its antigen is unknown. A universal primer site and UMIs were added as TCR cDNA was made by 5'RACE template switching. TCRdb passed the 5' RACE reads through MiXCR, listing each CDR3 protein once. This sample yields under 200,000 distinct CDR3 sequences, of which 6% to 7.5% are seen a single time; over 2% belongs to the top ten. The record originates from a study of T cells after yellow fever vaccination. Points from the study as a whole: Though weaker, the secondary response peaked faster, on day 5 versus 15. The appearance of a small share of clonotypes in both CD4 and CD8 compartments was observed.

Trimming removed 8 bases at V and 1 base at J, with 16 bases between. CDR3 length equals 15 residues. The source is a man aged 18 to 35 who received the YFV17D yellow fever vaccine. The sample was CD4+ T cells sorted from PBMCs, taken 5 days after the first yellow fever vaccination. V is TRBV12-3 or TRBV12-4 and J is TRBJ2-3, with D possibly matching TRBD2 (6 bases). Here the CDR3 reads CASGRPGGGTDTQYF. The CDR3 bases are TGTGCCAGCGGGAGACCAGGCGGGGGCACAGATACGCAGTATTTT.